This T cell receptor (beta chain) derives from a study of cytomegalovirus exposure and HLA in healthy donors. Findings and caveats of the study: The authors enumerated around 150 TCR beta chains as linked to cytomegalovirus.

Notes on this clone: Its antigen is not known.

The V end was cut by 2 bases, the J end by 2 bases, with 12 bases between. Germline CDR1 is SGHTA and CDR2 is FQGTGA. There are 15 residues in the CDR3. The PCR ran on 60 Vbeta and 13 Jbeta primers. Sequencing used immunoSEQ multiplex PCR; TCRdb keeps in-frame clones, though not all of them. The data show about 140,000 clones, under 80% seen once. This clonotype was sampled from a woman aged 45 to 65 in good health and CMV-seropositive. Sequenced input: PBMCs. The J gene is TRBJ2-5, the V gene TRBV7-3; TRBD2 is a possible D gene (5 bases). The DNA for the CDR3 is TGTGCCAGCAGCTTACTGGGCGGGCTACAAGAGACCCAGTACTTC. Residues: CASSLLGGLQETQYF.